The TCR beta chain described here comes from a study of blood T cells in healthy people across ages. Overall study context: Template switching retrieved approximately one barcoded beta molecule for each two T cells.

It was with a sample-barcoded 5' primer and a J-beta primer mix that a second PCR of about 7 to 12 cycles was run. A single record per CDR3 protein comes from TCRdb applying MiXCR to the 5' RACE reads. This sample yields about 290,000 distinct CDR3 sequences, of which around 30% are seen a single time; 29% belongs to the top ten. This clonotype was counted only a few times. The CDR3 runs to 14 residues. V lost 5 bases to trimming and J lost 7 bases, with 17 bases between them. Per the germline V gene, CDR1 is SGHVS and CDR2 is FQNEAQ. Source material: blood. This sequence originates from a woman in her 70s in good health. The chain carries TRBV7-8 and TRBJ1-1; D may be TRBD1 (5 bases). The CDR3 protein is CASSHPTQGSEAFF. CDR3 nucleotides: TGTGCCAGCAGCCATCCAACTCAGGGAAGTGAAGCTTTCTTT. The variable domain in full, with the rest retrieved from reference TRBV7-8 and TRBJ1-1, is GAGVSQSPRYKVAKRGQDVALRCDPISGHVSLFWYQQALGQGPEFLTYFQNEAQLDKSGLPSDRFFAERPEGSVSTLKIQRTQQEDSAVYLCASSHPTQGSEAFFGQGTRLTVV.